This T cell receptor (beta chain) was recovered during a study of blood T cell repertoires in COVID-19. Study as a whole: The analysed material was cDNA or gDNA that came from T cells, B-cell-depleted T cells, or PBMCs.

The assay was immunoSEQ multiplex PCR, and TCRdb's table has in-frame clones only and misses some. The sample lists fewer than 10,000 clones; 85% to 90% were seen once. Germline CDR1 and CDR2: GTSNPN and SVGIG (reference sequence). The CDR3 contains 15 residues. V shed 3 bases and J shed 0 bases, with 12 bases lying between them. Sequencing was done on a sample of peripheral blood. The receptor was isolated from a man aged 55-75 years with acute or convalescent COVID-19. The chain couples TRBV30 to TRBJ2-1, with D maybe TRBD1 (5 bases). For the CDR3, the DNA is TGTGCCTGGAGGGCGACAGAAAGCTCCTACAATGAGCAGTTCTTC. Encoded protein: CAWRATESSYNEQFF.